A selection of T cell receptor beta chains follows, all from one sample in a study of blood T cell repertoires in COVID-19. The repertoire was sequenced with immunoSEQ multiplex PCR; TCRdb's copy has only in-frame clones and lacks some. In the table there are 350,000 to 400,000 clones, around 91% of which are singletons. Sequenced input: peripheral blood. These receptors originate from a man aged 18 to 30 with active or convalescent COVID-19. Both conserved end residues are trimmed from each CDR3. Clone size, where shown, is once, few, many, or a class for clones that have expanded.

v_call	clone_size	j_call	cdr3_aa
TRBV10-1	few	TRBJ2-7	ASSELLTRSAQEELSSYEQY
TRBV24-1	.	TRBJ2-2	ATSDLPTGAGELF
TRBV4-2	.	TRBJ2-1	ASSQRLAGLDEQF
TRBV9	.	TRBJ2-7	ASSGAHAYEQY
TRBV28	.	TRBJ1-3	ASRRSQGIGNTIY
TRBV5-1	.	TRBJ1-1	ASSPGTGGTEAF
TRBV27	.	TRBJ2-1	ASSMGLAGVSYNEQF
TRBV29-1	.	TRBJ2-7	SGGQEYEQY
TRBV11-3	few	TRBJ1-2	ASSRGGDGYT
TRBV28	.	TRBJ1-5	ASRTRGGASNQPQH
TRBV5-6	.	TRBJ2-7	ASSLVRDSRYEQY
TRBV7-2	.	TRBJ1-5	ASSLDRRGREPQH
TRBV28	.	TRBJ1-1	ASSSPGEGRGAF
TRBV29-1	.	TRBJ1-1	SVTHGTGGLGSAEAF
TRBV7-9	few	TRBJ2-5	ASSLGSGIGETQY
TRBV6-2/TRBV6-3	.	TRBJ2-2	ASSPDTIGELF
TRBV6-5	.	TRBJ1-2	ASSPGQGSYGYT
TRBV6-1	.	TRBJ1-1	ASSELTGLVGAF
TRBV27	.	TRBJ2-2	ASLDRNTGELF
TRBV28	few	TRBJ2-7	ASSLLGAHEQY
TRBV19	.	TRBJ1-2	ASSIEGTAGNYGYT
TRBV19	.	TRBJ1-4	ASSAGWAEKLF
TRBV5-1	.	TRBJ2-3	ASSPGTSGTDTQY
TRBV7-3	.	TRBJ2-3	ASSLSGGLSTDTQY
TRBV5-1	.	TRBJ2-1	ASSFNGRLPNEQF
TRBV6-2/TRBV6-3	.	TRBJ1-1	ASSLSAGGTEAF
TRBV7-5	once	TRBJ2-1	ARSPVVSSYNEQF
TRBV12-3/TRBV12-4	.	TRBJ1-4	ASSPGEKLF
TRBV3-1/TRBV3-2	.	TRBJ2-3	ASSWDRDTQY
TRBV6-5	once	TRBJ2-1	ASSYGLASYNEQF
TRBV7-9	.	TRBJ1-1	ASSLYTDTEAF
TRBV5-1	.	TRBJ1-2	ASSGDRGTNYGYT
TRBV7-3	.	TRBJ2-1	ASSNSGNSYNEQF
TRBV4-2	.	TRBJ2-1	ASSQHAAGNEQF
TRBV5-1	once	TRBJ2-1	ASSLEGLAGGDEQF
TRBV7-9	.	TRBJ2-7	ASSFFTQVGEQY
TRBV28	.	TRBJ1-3	ASRQDSGNTIY
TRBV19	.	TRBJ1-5	ASTVYGTGVRPQH
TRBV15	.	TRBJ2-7	ATSSQVNYEQY
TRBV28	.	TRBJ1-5	ASTGQSNQPQH
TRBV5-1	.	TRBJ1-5	ASSSHYRGYSNQPQH
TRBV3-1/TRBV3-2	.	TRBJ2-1	ASSRGTSGGRSSYNEQF
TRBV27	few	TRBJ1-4	ASSLSGVGEKLF
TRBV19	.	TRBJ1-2	ASRGGDRGLFYGYT